This TCR beta chain comes out of a study of beta chain features in type 1 diabetes (dated by TCRdb to between 2017 and 2018). With regard to the full study: Mean age, gender distribution, total cell number and subset yield were not different between patients and healthy donors. A total of approximately 99,000,000 sorted cells were examined across all samples, and RNA yield correlated strongly with the number of cells per subset. In the study, TCRB repertoires of sorted circulating CD4+ T cell subsets from recently diagnosed type 1 diabetes patients were compared with those of matched healthy donors. Regulatory and stem cell-like memory subsets were obtained from only 8 patients and roughly 8 healthy donors, while naive and central memory subsets were obtained from all 30 or so donors. What the authors observed across the whole study: PCR might favor shorter templates, but patient and control samples were amplified and corrected together, so any skew would affect both groups equally. Only small numbers of individuals were included in the HLA sub-analyses, which left unresolved whether HLA type had any influence on TCRB rearrangement. Naive, central memory and regulatory TCRB repertoires appeared to be more similar among patients than among healthy donors. Because cDNA was sequenced instead of genomic DNA, activated cells with high expression could be over-represented, although the groups did not differ in activation or CD3 levels. A moderate but significant shortening of TCRB CDR3 length was observed in type 1 diabetes patients in all four CD4+ subsets. Patients with type 1 diabetes made fewer insertions and deleted more nucleotides at VDJ recombination sites, implying thymic rearrangement abnormalities.

The entire amount of isolated RNA was reverse transcribed using the High Capacity cDNA Reverse Transcription Kit, so the sequenced TCRB transcripts were expressed ones. Deep immunoSEQ sequencing was applied to naive, central memory and regulatory T cell samples, giving an average of about 3.57 million total reads per sample. After sorted cells were lysed in RLT buffer, RNA was extracted with DNase-treated RNeasy Micro or Mini kits, with the choice depending on cell number. Each cell subset was processed separately to prevent cross-contamination, with patient and healthy donor samples processed together. The immunoSEQ multiplex PCR was used to amplify TCRB sequences from cDNA, generating 87-bp fragments that spanned the CDR3 region. Amplicons were sequenced on the Illumina HiSeq platform. As for how the authors treated the data: PCR bias was corrected computationally using synthetic template baselines, and reads within Hamming distance 2 were collapsed, with unmergeable singletons discarded. Reads were aligned to IMGT to assign V, D and J genes, CDR3 length, and insertions or deletions at six rearrangement sites. Within each subset, clonotype counts were normalized to the number of sorted cells before true diversity and Gini coefficients were calculated with the tcR R package. Repertoire sharing was quantified using the overlap coefficient calculated on TCRB nucleotide sequences. Out-of-frame TCRB sequences from naive cells were analyzed as a proxy for the pre-selection repertoire. The table was pulled from immuneACCESS by TCRdb, which kept in-frame rearrangements only. Such tables lose some clones; where checked, under half of the loss comes from unresolved V genes, and the rest has no known cause. The DNA was the basis for D and trimming; V, J and clone size are from that table. For this sample the table gives roughly 700,000 clones, of which about an eighth were detected only once. The top ten hold 0.02% to 0.025% of the sample.

Each donor gave one peripheral blood draw, averaging approximately 110 mL, which was collected into heparinised tubes. A BD FACSAria II and a panel including CD45RO, CCR7, CD25, CD127, CD95 and CD27 were used to sort naive, central memory, regulatory and stem cell-like memory CD4+ T cells. Purity was above 95% for every sorted population. PBMCs were isolated right away by Lymphoprep density gradient centrifugation and were stained directly, without culture. To minimize batch effects, samples were stained and sorted in pairs, one healthy donor with one patient per experiment. As to this clone: Its cognate antigen has yet to be identified. Within one base of it there is no much larger clone, and no base qualities were kept.

Including the terminal cysteine and phenylalanine, the CDR3 comprises 14 residues. Kept here is only the CDR3 DNA, which spans 42 bases and is read in frame from base 1. V is pruned by 7 bases and J by 0 bases, leaving 7 bases of the junction without a gene match. CDR1 is given as SQVTM and CDR2 as ANQGSEA, both from the germline V gene. This chain joins TRBV29-1 to TRBJ2-3, with 7 bases aligning to TRBD1. The TCR originated in a young man with type 1 diabetes. Material for sequencing was naive CD4+ T cells from blood. The cell subset or site label here, explained by the study, means: true naive CD4+ T cells. This receptor carries the CDR3 CSGGGIPSTDTQYF. In nucleotides, the sequence is TGCAGCGGAGGGGGCATCCCTAGCACAGATACGCAGTATTTT.